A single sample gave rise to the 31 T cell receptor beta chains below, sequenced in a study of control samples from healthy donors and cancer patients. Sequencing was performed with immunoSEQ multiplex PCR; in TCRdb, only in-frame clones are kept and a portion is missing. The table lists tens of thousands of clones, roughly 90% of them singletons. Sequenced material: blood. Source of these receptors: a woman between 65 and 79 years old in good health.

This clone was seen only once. The CDR3 here is CASKLLLGGDTQYF. For the CDR3, the DNA is TGTGCCAGCAAGTTACTATTGGGAGGGGATACGCAGTATTTT. This chain connects TRBV6-5 to TRBJ2-3; the match to TRBD2 covers 7 bases. The CDR3 extends over 14 amino acids. The V and J ends lost 7 bases and 6 bases, in that order; junction bases with no gene match: 10. Germline CDR1 MNHEY, CDR2 SVGAGI.

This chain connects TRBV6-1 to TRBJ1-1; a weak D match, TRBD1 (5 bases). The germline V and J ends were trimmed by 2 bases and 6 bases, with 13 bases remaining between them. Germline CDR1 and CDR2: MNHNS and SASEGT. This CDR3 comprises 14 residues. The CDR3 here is CASSETLGVAEAFF. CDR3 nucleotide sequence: TGTGCCAGCAGTGAAACTCTGGGGGTGGCTGAAGCTTTCTTT.

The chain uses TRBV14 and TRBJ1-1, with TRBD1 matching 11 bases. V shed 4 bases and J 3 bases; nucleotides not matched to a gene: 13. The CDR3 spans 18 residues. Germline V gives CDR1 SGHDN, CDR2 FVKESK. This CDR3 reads CASSPGLRDRGWYTEAFF. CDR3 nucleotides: TGTGCCAGCAGCCCCGGCCTCCGGGACAGGGGGTGGTACACTGAAGCTTTCTTT.

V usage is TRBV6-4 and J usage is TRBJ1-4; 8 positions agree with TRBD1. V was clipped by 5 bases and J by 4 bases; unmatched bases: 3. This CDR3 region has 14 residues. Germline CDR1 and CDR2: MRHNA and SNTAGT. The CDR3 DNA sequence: TGTGCCAGCAGTCCTACAGGGGGTAATGAAAAACTGTTTTTT. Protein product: CASSPTGGNEKLFF.

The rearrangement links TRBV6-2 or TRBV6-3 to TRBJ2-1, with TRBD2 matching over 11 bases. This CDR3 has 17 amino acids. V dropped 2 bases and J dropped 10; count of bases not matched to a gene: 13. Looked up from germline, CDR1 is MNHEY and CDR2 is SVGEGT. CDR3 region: CASSYPSNSGRAGEQFF. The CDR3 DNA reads TGTGCCAGCAGTTACCCCAGTAATAGCGGGAGGGCCGGAGAGCAGTTCTTC.

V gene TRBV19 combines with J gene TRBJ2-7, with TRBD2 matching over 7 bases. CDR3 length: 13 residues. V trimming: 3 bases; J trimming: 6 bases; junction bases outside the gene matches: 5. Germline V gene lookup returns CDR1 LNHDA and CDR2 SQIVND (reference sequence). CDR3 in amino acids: CASSIRTSGEQYF. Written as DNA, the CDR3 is TGTGCCAGTAGTATTCGGACTAGTGGCGAGCAGTACTTC.

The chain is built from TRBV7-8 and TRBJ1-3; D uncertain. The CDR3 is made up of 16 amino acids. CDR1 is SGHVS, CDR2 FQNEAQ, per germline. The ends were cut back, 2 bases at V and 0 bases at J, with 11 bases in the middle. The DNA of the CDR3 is TGTGCCAGCAGCTTAAGTGCCCGGAGCTCTGGAAACACCATATATTTT. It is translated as CASSLSARSSGNTIYF.

CDR3 bases: TGTGCCAGCACCCCAAGAAGGGCTGGGGCCAACGTCCTGACTTTC. As protein: CASTPRRAGANVLTF. The chain has TRBV7-2 and TRBJ2-6; unclear D gene. This CDR3 spans 15 amino acids. Trimming removed 7 bases at V and 2 bases at J, with 12 bases between. The germline V gene encodes CDR1 SGHTA and CDR2 FQGNSA.

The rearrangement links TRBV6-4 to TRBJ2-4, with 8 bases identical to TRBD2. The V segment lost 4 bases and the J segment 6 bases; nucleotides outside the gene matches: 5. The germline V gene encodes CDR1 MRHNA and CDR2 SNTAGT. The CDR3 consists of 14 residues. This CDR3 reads CASSADAGGNIQYF. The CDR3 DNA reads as TGTGCCAGCAGTGCGGACGCGGGGGGAAACATTCAGTACTTC.

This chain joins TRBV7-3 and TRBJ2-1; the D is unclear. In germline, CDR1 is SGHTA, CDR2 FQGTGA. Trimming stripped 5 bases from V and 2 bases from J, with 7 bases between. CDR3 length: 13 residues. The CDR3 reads CASSDTTYNEQFF. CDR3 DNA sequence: TGTGCCAGCAGCGACACCACCTACAATGAGCAGTTCTTC.

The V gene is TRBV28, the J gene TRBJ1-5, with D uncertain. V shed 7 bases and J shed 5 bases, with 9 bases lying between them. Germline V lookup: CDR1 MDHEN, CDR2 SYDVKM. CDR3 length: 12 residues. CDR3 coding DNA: TGTGCCAGCACCTTCCTAGATCAGCCCCAGCATTTT. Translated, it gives CASTFLDQPQHF.

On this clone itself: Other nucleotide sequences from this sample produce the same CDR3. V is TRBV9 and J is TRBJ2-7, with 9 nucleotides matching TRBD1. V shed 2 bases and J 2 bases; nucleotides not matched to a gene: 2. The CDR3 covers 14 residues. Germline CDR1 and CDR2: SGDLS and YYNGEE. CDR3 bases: TGTGCCAGCAGCGTGGGACAGGGAACCTACGAGCAGTACTTC. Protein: CASSVGQGTYEQYF.

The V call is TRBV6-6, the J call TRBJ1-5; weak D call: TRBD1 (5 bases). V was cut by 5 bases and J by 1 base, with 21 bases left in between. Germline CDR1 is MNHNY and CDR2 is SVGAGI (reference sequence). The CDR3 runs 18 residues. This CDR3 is CASSLRGPPSGSNQPQHF. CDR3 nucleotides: TGTGCCAGCAGTCTCCGGGGACCACCCTCGGGGAGCAATCAGCCCCAGCATTTT.

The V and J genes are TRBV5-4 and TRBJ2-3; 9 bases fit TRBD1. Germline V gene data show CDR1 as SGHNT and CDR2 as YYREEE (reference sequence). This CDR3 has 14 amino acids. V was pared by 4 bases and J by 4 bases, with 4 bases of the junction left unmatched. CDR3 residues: CASSQQGASDTQYF. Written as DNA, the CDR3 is TGTGCCAGCAGCCAACAGGGGGCATCAGATACGCAGTATTTT. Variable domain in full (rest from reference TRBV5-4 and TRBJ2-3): ETGVTQSPTHLIKTRGQQVTLRCSSQSGHNTVSWYQQALGQGPQFIFQYYREEENGRGNFPPRFSGLQFPNYSSELNVNALELDDSALYLCASSQQGASDTQYFGPGTRLTVL.

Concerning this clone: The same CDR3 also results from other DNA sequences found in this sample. CDR3 region: CASTEETQYF. The CDR3 nucleotides read TGTGCCAGCACAGAAGAGACCCAGTACTTC. The rearrangement uses TRBV6-5 and TRBJ2-5; D is ambiguous. Germline CDR1 reads MNHEY; CDR2 reads SVGAGI. V was clipped by 7 bases and J by 3 bases, with 3 bases between them. The CDR3 has 10 amino acids.

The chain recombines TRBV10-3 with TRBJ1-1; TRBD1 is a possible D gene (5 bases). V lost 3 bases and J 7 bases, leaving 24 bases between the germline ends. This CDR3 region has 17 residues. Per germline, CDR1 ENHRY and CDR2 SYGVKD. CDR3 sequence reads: CAISERQGGVGVFEAFF. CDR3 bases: TGTGCCATCAGTGAACGGCAGGGCGGAGTGGGGGTTTTTGAAGCTTTCTTT.

Here the CDR3 reads CASRPGQYSTDTQYF. The CDR3 DNA follows: TGTGCCAGCAGGCCCGGACAGTATTCCACAGATACGCAGTATTTT. The chain links TRBV2 to TRBJ2-3; TRBD1 is a possible D gene (6 bases). The CDR3 sequence is 15 residues long. Germline CDR1 and CDR2: SNHLY and FYNNEI. V lost 6 bases and J lost 2, with 15 bases in between.

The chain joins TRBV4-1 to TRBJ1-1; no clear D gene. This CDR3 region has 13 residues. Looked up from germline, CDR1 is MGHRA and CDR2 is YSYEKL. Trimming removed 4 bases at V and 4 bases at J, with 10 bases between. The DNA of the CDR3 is TGCGCCAGCAGCCCCGTCGGGCTCACTGAAGCTTTCTTT. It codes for CASSPVGLTEAFF.

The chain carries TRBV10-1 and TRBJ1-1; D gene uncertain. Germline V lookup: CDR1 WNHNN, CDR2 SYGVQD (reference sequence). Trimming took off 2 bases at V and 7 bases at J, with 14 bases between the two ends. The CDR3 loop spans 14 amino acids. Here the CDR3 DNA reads TGCGCCAGCAGTGAGGAAGACGGCAGAGGTGAAGCTTTCTTT. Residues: CASSEEDGRGEAFF.

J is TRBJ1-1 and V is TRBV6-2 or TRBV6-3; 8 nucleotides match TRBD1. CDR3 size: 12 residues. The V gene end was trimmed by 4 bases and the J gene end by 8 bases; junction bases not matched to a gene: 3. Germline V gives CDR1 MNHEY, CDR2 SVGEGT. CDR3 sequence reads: CASSFRDREAFF. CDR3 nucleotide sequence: TGTGCCAGCAGTTTCCGGGACAGGGAAGCTTTCTTT.

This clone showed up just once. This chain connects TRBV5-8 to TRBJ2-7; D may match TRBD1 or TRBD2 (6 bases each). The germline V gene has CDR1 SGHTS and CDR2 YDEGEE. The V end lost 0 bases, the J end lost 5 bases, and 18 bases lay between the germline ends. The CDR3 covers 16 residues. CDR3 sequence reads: CASSLAGGGSAHEQYF. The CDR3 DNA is TGTGCCAGCAGCTTGGCCGGAGGGGGTAGCGCCCACGAGCAGTACTTC.

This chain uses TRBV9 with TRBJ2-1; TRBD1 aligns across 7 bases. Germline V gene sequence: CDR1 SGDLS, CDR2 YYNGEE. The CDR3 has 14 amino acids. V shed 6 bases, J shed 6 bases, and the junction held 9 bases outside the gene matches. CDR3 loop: CASTYTAGGNEQFF. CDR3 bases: TGTGCCAGCACATACACGGCAGGGGGCAATGAGCAGTTCTTC.

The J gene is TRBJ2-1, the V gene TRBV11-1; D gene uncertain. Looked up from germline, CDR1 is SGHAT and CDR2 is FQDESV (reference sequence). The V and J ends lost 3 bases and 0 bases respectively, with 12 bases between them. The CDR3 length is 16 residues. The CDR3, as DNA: TGTGCCAGCAGCTTTCAAGGCGCCGGCTCCTACAATGAGCAGTTCTTC. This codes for CASSFQGAGSYNEQFF.

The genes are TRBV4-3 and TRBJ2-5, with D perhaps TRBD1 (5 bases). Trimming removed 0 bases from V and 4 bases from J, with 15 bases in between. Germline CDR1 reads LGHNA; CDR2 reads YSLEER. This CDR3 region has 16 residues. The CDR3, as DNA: TGCGCCAGCAGCCAAGATTTTAGGGGCGTTACAGAGACCCAGTACTTC. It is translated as CASSQDFRGVTETQYF.

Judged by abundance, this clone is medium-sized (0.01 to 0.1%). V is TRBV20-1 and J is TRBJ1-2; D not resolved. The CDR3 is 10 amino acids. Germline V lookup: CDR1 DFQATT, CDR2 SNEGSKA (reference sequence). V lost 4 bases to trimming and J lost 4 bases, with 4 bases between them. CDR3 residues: CSAISYGYTF. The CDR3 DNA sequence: TGCAGTGCTATTTCCTATGGCTACACCTTC.

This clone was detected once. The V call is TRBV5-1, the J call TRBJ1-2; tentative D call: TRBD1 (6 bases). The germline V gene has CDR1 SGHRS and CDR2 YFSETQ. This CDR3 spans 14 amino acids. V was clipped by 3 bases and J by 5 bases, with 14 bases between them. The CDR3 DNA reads TGCGCCAGCAGCTGGATGGACAGAACTTATGGCTACACCTTC. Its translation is CASSWMDRTYGYTF.

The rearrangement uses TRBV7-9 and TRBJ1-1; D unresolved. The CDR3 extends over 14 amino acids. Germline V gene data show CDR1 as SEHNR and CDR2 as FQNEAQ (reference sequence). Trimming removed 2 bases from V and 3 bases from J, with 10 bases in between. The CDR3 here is CASSLREYDTEAFF. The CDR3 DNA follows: TGTGCCAGCAGCTTAAGGGAATATGACACTGAAGCTTTCTTT.

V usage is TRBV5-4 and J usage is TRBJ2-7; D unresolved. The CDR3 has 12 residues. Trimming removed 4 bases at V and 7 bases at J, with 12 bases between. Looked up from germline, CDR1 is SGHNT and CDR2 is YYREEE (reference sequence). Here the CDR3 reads CASSAVSREQYF. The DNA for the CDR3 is TGTGCCAGCAGCGCCGTGAGTAGGGAGCAGTACTTC.

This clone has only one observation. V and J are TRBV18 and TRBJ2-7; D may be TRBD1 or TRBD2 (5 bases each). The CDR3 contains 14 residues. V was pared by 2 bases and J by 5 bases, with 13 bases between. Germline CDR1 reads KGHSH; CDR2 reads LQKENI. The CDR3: CASSPGGVMNEQYF. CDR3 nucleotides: TGTGCCAGCTCACCAGGGGGAGTAATGAACGAGCAGTACTTC.

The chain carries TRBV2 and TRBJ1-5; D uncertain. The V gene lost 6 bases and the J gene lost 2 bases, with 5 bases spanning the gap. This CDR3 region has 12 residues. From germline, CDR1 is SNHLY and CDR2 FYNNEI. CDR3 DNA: TGTGCCAGCAGCGGGGGCAATCAGCCCCAGCATTTT. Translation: CASSGGNQPQHF.

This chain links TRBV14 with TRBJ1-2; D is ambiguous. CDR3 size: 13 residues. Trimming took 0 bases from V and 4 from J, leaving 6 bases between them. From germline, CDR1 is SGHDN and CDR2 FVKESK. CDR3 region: CASSQDFRYGYTF. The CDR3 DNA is TGTGCCAGCAGCCAAGATTTTCGCTATGGCTACACCTTC.